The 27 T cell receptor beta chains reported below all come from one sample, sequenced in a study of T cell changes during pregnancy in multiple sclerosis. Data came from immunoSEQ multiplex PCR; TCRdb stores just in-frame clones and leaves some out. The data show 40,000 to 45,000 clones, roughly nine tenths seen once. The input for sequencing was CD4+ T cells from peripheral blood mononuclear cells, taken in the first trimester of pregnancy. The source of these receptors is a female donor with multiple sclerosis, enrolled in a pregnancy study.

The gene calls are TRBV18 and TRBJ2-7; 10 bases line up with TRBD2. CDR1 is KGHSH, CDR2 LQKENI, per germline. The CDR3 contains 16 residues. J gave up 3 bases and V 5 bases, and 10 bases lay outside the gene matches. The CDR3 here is CASSNLAGEIFYEQYF. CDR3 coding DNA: TGTGCCAGCTCAAATCTAGCGGGAGAGATCTTCTACGAGCAGTACTTC.

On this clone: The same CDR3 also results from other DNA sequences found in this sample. CDR3 loop: CASSGRQGRETQYF. CDR3 sequence (DNA): TGTGCCAGCAGCGGAAGACAGGGTCGGGAGACCCAGTACTTC. The rearrangement links TRBV9 to TRBJ2-5; 7 nucleotides agree with TRBD1. The CDR3 covers 14 residues. The junction had 7 bases not matched to a gene; V was cut back by 3 bases and J by 5 bases. Germline V lookup: CDR1 SGDLS, CDR2 YYNGEE.

In DNA form, the CDR3 reads TGCGCCAGCAGCTCCTATGGGAACACCGGGGAGCTGTTTTTT. It codes for CASSSYGNTGELFF. V usage is TRBV5-1 and J usage is TRBJ2-2; D not certain. CDR3 length: 14 residues. The V end lost 3 bases, the J end lost 1 base, and 7 bases lay between the germline ends. Germline V gene sequence: CDR1 SGHRS, CDR2 YFSETQ.

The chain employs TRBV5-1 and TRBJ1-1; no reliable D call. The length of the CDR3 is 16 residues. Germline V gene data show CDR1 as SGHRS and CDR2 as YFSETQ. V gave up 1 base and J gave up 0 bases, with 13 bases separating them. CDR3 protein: CASSLTAEGVNTEAFF. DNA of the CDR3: TGCGCCAGCAGCTTGACAGCGGAGGGCGTGAACACTGAAGCTTTCTTT. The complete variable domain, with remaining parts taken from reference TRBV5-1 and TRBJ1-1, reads KAGVTQTPRYLIKTRGQQVTLSCSPISGHRSVSWYQQTPGQGLQFLFEYFSETQRNKGNFPGRFSGRQFSNSRSEMNVSTLELGDSALYLCASSLTAEGVNTEAFFGQGTRLTVV.

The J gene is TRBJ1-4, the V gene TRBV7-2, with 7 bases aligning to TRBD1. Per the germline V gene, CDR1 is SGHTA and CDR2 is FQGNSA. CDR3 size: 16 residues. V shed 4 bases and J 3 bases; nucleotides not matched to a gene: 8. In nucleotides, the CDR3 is TGTGCCAGCAGCTCGCAACAGGGGATGGCTAATGAAAAACTGTTTTTT. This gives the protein CASSSQQGMANEKLFF. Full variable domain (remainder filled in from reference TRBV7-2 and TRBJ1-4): GAGVSQSPSNKVTEKGKDVELRCDPISGHTALYWYRQSLGQGLEFLIYFQGNSAPDKSGLPSDRFSAERTGGSVSTLTIQRTQQEDSAVYLCASSSQQGMANEKLFFGSGTQLSVL.

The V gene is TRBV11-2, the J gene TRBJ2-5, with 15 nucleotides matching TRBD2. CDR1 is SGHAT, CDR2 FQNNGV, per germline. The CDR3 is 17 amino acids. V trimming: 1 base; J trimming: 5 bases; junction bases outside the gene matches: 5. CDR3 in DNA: TGTGCCAGCAGCTTAGCTGGCGGACTAGCGGGAGGGGAGACCCAGTACTTC. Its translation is CASSLAGGLAGGETQYF.

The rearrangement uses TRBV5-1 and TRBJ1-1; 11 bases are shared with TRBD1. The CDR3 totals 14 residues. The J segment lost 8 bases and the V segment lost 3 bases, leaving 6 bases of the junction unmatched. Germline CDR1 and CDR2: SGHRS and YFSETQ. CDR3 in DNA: TGCGCCAGCAGCTATGGACAGGGGGCAACCGAAGCTTTCTTT. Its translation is CASSYGQGATEAFF.

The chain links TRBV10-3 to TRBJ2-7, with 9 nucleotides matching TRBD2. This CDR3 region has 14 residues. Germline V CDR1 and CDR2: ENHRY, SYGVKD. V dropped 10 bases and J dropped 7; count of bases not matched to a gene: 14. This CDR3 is CATKALAGWDEQYF. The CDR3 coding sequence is TGTGCCACAAAGGCCCTAGCGGGATGGGATGAGCAGTACTTC.

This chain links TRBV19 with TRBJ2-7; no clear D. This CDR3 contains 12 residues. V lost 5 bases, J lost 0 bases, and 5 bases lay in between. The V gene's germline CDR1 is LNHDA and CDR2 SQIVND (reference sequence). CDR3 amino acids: CASSGLSYEQYF. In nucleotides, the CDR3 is TGTGCCAGTAGTGGGCTCTCCTACGAGCAGTACTTC.

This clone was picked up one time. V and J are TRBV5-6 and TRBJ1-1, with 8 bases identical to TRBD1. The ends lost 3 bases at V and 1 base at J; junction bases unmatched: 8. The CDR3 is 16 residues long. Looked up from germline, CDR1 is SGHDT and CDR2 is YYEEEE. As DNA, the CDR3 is TGTGCCAGCAGCTGGATGGGACAGGTCGCGAACACTGAAGCTTTCTTT. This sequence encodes CASSWMGQVANTEAFF.

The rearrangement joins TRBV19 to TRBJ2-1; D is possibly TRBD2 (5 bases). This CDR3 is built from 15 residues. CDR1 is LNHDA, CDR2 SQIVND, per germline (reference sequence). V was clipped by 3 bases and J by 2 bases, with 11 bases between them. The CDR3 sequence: CASSIIAKTYNEQFF. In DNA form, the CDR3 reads TGTGCCAGTAGTATTATAGCGAAAACCTACAATGAGCAGTTCTTC.

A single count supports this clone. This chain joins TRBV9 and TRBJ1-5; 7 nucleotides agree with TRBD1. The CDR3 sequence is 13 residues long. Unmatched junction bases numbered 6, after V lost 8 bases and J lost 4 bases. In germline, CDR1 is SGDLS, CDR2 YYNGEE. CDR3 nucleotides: TGTGCCAGAAAACGACAGGGTAATCAGCCCCAGCATTTT. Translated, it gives CARKRQGNQPQHF.

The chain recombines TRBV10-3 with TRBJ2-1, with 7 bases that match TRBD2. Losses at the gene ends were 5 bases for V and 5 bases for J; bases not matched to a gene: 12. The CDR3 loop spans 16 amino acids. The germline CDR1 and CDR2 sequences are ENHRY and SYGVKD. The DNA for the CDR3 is TGTGCCATCAGTTTTTCTAGCGGCCCCGGGGACAATGAGCAGTTCTTC. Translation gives CAISFSSGPGDNEQFF.

The CDR3 spells CASNSPRWEQYF. The CDR3 coding sequence is TGTGCCAGCAATAGTCCGCGGTGGGAGCAGTACTTC. The genes are TRBV28 and TRBJ2-7; D gene uncertain. The CDR3 totals 12 residues. CDR1 and CDR2 from the germline V gene are MDHEN and SYDVKM. The V end lost 7 bases, the J end lost 7 bases, and 14 bases lay between the germline ends.

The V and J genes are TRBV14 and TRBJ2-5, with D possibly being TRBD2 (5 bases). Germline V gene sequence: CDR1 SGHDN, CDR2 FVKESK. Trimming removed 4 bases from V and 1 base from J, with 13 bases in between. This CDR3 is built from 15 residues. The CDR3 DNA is TGTGCCAGCAGCCCCGGCAGGAGGCTCCAAGAGACCCAGTACTTC. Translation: CASSPGRRLQETQYF.

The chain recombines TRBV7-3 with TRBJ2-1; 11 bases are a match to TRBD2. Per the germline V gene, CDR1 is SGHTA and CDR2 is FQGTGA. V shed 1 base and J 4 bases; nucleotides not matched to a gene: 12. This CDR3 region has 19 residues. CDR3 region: CASSLIPGLAGGLYNEQFF. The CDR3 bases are TGTGCCAGCAGCTTAATACCCGGGCTAGCGGGAGGACTATACAATGAGCAGTTCTTC.

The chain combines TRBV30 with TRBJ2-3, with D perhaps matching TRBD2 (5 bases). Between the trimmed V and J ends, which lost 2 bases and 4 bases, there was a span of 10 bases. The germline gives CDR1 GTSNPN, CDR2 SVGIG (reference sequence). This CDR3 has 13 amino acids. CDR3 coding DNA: TGTGCCTGGAGTTTCGGGATGTCAGATACGCAGTATTTT. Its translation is CAWSFGMSDTQYF.

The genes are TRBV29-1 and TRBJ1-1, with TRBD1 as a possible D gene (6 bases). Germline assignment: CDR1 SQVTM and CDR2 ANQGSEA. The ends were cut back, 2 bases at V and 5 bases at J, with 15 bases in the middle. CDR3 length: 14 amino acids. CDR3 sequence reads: CSVELRGGRTEAFF. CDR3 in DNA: TGCAGCGTTGAATTGAGGGGGGGCCGGACTGAAGCTTTCTTT.

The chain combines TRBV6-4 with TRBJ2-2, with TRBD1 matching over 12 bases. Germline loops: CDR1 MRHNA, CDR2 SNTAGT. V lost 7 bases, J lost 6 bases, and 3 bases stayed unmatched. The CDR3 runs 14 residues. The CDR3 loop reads CASKGQGAAGELFF. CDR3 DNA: TGTGCCAGCAAGGGACAGGGGGCCGCCGGGGAGCTGTTTTTT.

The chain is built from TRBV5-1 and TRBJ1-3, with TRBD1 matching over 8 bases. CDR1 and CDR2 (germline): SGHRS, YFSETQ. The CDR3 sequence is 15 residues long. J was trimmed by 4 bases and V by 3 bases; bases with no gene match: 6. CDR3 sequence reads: CASSSHRGDGNTIYF. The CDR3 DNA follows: TGCGCCAGCAGCTCCCACAGGGGGGACGGAAACACCATATATTTT.

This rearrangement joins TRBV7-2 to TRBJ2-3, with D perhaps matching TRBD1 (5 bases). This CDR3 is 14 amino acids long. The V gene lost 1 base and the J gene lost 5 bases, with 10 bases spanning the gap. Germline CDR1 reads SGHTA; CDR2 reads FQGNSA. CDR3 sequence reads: CASSLEGLGDTQYF. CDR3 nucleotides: TGTGCCAGCAGCTTAGAGGGGCTTGGAGATACGCAGTATTTT.

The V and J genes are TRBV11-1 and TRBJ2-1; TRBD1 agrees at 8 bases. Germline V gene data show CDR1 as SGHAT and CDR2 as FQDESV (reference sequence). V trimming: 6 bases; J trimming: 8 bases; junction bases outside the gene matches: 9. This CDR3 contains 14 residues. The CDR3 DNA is TGTGCCAGCAGGGGAGGACAGGGAGTATATGAGCAGTTCTTC. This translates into CASRGGQGVYEQFF. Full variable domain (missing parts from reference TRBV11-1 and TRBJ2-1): EAEVAQSPRYKITEKSQAVAFWCDPISGHATLYWYRQILGQGPELLVQFQDESVVDDSQLPKDRFSAERLKGVDSTLKIQPAELGDSAMYLCASRGGQGVYEQFFGPGTRLTVL.

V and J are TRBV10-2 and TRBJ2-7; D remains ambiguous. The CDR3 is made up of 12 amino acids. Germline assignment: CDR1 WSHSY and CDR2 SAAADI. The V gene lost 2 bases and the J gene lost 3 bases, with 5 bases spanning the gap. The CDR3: CASSEVSYEQYF. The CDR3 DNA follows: TGCGCCAGCAGTGAGGTCAGCTACGAGCAGTACTTC.

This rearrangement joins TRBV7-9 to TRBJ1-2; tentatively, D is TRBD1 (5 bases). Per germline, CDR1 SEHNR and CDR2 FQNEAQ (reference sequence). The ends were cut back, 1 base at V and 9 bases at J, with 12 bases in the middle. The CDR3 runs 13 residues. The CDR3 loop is CASSLVQAPRYTF. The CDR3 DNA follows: TGTGCCAGCAGCTTAGTACAGGCTCCACGCTACACCTTC.

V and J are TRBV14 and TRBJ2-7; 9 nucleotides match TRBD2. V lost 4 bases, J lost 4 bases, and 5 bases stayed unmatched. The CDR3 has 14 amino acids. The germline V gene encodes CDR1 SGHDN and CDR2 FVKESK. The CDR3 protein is CASSRPGLAYEQYF. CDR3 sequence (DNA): TGTGCCAGCAGCCGACCGGGACTAGCTTACGAGCAGTACTTC.

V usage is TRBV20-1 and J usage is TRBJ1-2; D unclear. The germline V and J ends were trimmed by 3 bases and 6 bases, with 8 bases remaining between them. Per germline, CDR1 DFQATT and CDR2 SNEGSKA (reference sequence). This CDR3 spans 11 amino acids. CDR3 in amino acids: CSARRKDGYTF. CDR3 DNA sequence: TGCAGTGCTAGGAGGAAAGATGGCTACACCTTC.

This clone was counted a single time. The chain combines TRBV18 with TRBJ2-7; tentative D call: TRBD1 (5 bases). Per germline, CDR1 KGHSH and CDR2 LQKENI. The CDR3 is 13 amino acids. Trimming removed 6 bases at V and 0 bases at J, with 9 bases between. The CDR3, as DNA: TGTGCCAGCTCCCAAGACAGCTCCTACGAGCAGTACTTC. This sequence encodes CASSQDSSYEQYF.